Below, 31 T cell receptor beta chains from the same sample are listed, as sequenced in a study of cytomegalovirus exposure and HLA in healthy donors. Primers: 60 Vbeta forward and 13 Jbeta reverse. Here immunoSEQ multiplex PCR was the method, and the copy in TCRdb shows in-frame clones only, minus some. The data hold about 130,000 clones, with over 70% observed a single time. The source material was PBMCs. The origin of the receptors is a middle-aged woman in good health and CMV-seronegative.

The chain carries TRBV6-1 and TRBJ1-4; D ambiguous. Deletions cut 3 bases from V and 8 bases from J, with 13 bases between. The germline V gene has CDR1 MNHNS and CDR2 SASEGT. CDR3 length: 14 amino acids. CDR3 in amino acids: CASSDSGGREKLFF. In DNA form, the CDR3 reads TGTGCCAGCAGTGACAGCGGCGGGAGGGAAAAACTGTTTTTT.

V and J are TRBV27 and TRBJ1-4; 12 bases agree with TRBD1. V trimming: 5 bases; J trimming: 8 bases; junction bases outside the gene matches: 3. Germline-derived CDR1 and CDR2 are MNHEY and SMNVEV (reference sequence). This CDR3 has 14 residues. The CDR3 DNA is TGTGCCAGCAGTCCCGGGACAGGGGGCGAAAAACTGTTTTTT. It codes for CASSPGTGGEKLFF.

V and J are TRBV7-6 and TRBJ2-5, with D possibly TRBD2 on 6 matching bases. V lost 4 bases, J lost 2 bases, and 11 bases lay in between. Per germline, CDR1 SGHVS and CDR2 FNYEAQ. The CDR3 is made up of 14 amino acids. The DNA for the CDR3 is TGTGCCAGCAGCTCGGTCGGAGGGCAAGAGACCCAGTACTTC. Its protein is CASSSVGGQETQYF.

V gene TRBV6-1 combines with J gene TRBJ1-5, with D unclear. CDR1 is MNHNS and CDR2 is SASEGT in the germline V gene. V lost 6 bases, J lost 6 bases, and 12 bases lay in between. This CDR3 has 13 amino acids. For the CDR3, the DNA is TGTGCCAGCAGAATAGACGGCGGTCAGCCCCAGCATTTT. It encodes CASRIDGGQPQHF.

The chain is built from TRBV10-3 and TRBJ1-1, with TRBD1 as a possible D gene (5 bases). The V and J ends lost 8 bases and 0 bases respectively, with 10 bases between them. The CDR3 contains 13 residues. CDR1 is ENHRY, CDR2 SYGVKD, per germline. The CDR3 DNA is TGTGCCATCCAGGGTACCATGAACACTGAAGCTTTCTTT. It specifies CAIQGTMNTEAFF.

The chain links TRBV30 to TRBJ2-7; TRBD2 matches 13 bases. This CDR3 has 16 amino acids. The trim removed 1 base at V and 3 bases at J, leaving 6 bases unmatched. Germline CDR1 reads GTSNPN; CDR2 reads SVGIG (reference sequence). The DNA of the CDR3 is TGTGCCTGGAGTGGGACTAGCGGGAGCAGGGGCTACGAGCAGTACTTC. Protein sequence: CAWSGTSGSRGYEQYF. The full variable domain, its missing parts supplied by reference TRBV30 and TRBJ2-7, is SQTIHQWPATLVQPVGSPLSLECTVEGTSNPNLYWYRQAAGRGLQLLFYSVGIGQISSEVPQNLSASRPQDRQFILSSKKLLLSDSGFYLCAWSGTSGSRGYEQYFGPGTRLTVT.

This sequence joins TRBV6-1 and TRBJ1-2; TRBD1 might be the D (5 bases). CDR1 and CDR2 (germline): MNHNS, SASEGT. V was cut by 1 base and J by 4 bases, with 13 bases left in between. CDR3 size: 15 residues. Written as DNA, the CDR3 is TGTGCCAGCAGTGAAGATCAGGGAACGGGCTATGGCTACACCTTC. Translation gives CASSEDQGTGYGYTF.

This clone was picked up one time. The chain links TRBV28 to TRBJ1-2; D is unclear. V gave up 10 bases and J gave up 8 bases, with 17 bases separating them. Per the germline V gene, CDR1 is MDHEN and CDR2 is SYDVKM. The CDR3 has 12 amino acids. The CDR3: CATISGLQGYTF. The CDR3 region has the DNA TGTGCCACCATATCGGGTCTCCAGGGCTACACCTTC.

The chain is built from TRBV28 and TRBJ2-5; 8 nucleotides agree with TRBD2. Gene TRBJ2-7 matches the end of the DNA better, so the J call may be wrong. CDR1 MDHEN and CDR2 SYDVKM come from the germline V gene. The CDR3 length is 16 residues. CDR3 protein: CASSPLEAGVSYEQYF. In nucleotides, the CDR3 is TGTGCCAGCAGTCCACTAGAAGCGGGAGTTAGTTACGAGCAGTACTTC.

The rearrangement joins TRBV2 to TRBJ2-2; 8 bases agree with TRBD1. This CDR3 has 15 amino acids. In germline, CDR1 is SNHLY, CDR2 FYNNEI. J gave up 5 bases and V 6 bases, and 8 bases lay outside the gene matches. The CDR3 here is CASSVGGTGTGELFF. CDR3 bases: TGTGCCAGCAGCGTTGGGGGGACAGGAACCGGGGAGCTGTTTTTT.

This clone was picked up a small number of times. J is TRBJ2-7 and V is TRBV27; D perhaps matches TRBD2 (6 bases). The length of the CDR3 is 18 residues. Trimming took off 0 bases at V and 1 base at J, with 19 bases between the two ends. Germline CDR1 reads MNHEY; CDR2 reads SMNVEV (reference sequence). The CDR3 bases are TGTGCCAGCAGTTTATCTTCGGTGCGGGGCATCCCTTCCTACGAGCAGTACTTC. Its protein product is CASSLSSVRGIPSYEQYF.

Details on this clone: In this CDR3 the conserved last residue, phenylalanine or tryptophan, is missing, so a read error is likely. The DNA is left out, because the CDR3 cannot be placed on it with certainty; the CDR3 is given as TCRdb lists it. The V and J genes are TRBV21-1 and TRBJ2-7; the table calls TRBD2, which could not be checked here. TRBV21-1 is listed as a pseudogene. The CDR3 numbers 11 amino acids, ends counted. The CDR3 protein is CASSKRSAGEL.

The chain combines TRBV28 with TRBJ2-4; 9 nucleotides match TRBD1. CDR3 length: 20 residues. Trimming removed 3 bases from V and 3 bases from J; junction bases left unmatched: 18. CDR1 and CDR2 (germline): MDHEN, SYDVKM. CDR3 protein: CASSFSVEGGQGFDKNIQYF. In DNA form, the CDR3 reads TGTGCCAGCAGTTTTTCGGTGGAAGGGGGACAGGGCTTTGACAAAAACATTCAGTACTTC.

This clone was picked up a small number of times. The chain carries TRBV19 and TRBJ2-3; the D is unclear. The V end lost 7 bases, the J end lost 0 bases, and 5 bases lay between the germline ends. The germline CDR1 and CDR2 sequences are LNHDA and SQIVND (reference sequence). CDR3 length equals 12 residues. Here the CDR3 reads CASIGSTDTQYF. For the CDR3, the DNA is TGTGCCAGTATTGGCAGCACAGATACGCAGTATTTT. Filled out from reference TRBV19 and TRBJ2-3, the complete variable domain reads DGGITQSPKYLFRKEGQNVTLSCEQNLNHDAMYWYRQDPGQGLRLIYYSQIVNDFQKGDIAEGYSVSREKKESFPLTVTSAQKNPTAFYLCASIGSTDTQYFGPGTRLTVL.

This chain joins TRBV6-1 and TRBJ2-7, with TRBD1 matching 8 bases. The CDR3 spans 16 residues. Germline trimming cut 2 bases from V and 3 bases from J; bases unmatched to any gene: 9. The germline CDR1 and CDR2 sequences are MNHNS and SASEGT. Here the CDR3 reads CASSESVTGGFYEQYF. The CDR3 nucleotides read TGTGCCAGCAGTGAATCAGTAACAGGGGGATTCTACGAGCAGTACTTC.

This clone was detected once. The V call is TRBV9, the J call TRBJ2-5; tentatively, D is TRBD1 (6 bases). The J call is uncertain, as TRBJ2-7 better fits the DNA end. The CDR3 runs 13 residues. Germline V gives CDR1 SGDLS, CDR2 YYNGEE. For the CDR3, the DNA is TGTGCCAGCAGCCCGACAGGCCCCTACGAGCAGTACTTC. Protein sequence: CASSPTGPYEQYF.

This chain's CDR3 is CASRAPPGGFTGELFF. CDR3 DNA: TGCGCCAGCAGAGCCCCTCCAGGGGGATTTACCGGGGAGCTGTTTTTT. The chain couples TRBV5-1 to TRBJ2-2; 7 nucleotides agree with TRBD1. Germline CDR1 and CDR2: SGHRS and YFSETQ. The CDR3 is 16 amino acids. Trimming cost V 5 bases and J 5 bases; bases outside gene matches: 12.

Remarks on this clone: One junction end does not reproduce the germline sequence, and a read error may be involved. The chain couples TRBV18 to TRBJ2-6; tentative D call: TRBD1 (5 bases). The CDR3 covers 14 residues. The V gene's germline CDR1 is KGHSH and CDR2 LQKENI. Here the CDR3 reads CASSADSGANGLTF. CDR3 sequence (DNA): TGTGCCAGCTCAGCTGACTCTGGGGCCAACGGCCTGACTTTC.

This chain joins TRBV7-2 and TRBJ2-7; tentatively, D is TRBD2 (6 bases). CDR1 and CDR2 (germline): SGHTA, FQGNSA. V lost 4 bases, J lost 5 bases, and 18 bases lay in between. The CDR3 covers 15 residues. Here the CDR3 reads CASSSLTRSGNEQYF. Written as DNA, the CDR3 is TGTGCCAGCAGCTCGCTGACTAGATCGGGAAACGAGCAGTACTTC.

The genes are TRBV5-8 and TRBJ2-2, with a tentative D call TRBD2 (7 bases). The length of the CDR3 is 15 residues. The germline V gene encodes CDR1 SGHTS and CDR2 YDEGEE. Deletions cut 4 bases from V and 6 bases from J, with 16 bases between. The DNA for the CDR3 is TGTGCCAGCAGCCTGGGAGGGGGATGGCCCGGGGAGCTGTTTTTT. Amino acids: CASSLGGGWPGELFF.

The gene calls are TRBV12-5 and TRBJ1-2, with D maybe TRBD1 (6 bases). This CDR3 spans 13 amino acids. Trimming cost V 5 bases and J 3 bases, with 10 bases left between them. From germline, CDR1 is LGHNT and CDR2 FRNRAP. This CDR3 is CASGTGSHYGYTF. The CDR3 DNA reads TGTGCTAGTGGTACAGGGTCCCACTATGGCTACACCTTC.

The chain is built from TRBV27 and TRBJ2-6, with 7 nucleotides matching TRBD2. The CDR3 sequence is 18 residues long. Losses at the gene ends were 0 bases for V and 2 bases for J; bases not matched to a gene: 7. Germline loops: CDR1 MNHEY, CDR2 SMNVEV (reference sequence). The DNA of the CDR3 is TGTGCCAGCAGTTTATCGGGACTATCCAGGGCTGGGGCCAACGTCCTGACTTTC. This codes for CASSLSGLSRAGANVLTF.

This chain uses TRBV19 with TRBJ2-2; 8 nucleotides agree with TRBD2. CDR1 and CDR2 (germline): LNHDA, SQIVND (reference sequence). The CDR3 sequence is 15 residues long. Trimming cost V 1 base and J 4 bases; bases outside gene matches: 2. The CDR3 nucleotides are TGTGCCAGTAGTATAGGACTAGCGTCCACCGGGGAGCTGTTTTTT. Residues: CASSIGLASTGELFF. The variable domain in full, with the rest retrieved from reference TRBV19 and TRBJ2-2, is DGGITQSPKYLFRKEGQNVTLSCEQNLNHDAMYWYRQDPGQGLRLIYYSQIVNDFQKGDIAEGYSVSREKKESFPLTVTSAQKNPTAFYLCASSIGLASTGELFFGEGSRLTVL.

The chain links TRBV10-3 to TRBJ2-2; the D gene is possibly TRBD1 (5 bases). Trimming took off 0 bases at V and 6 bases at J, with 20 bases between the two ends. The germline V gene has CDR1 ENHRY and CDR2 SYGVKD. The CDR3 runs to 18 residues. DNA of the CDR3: TGTGCCATCAGTGAGTCGGTGGGGCTTAAGGGCACAGCCGGGGAGCTGTTTTTT. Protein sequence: CAISESVGLKGTAGELFF.

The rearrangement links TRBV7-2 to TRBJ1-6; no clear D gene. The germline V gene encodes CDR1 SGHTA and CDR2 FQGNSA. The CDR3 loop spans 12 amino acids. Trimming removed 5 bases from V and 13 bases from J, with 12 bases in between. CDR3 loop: CASSPGMGPLHF. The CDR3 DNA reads TGTGCCAGCAGCCCCGGGATGGGGCCCCTCCACTTT. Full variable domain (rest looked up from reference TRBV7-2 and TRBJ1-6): GAGVSQSPSNKVTEKGKDVELRCDPISGHTALYWYRQSLGQGLEFLIYFQGNSAPDKSGLPSDRFSAERTGGSVSTLTIQRTQQEDSAVYLCASSPGMGPLHFGNGTRLTVT.

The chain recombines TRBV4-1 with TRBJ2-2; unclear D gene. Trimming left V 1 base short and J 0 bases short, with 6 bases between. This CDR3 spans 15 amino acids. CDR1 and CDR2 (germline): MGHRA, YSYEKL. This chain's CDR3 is CASSQGHPNTGELFF. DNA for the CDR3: TGCGCCAGCAGCCAAGGGCACCCGAACACCGGGGAGCTGTTTTTT.

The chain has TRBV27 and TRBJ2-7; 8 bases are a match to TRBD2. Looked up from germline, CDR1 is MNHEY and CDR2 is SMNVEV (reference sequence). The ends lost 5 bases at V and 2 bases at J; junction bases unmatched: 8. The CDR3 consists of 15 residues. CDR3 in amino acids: CASSPGGPNPYEQYF. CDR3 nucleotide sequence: TGTGCCAGCAGTCCGGGGGGGCCCAACCCCTACGAGCAGTACTTC.

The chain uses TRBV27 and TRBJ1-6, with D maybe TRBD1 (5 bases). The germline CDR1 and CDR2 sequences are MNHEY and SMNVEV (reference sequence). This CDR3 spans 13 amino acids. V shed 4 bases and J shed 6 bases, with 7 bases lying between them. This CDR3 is CASSWGLNSPLHF. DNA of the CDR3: TGTGCCAGCAGTTGGGGACTTAATTCACCCCTCCACTTT.

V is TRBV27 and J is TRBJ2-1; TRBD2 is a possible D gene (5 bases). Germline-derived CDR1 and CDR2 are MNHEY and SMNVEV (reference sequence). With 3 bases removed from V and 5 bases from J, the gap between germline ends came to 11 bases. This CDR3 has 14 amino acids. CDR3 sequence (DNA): TGTGCCAGCAGTTTGAGGGAACTAGACAATGAGCAGTTCTTC. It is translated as CASSLRELDNEQFF.

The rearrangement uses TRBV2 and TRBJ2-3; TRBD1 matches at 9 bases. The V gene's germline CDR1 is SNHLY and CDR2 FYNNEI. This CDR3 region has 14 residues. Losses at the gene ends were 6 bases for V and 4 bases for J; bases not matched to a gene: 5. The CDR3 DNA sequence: TGTGCCAGCAGGCCGGGACAGGGCTCAGATACGCAGTATTTT. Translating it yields CASRPGQGSDTQYF.

Here the CDR3 reads CASARDSNQPQHF. CDR3 in DNA: TGCGCCAGCGCCCGGGATAGCAATCAGCCCCAGCATTTT. The chain carries TRBV5-1 and TRBJ1-5; D is unresolved. Deletions cut 7 bases from V and 0 bases from J, with 8 bases between. The germline V gene encodes CDR1 SGHRS and CDR2 YFSETQ. The CDR3 sequence is 13 residues long.